One and the same sample provided the 15 T cell receptor beta chains below, sequenced in a study of T cells after yellow fever vaccination (dated by TCRdb to 2018 to 2020). The library was prepared using 5' RACE. TCRdb shows the sequencer as Illumina HiSeq 2500. Using fastp trimming at Q25 and MiXCR clonotype assembly, TCRdb reanalyzed the public sequencing data and kept in-frame beta chains. One record per CDR3 amino acid sequence lists the most common genes and DNA. The sample contains about 230,000 distinct CDR3 sequences, 6.7% of them found a single time. 0.8% to 1.2% of the sample comes from the top ten. In light of the paper, this sample's treatment or condition label describes: live attenuated yellow fever vaccine strain. Sequencing used CD4+ T cells sorted from PBMCs, obtained on the day of the yellow fever booster vaccination. The receptors were sampled from a man aged 25 to 40 who received the YFV17D yellow fever vaccine.

This clonotype was picked up a small number of times. The V gene is TRBV6-5, the J gene TRBJ1-5; tentatively, D is TRBD1 (5 bases). Germline V gives CDR1 MNHEY, CDR2 SVGAGI. The CDR3 covers 15 residues. V was pared by 4 bases and J by 3 bases, with 13 bases between. The CDR3 bases are TGTGCCAGCAGTTTCCGGGACGGGCACAATCAGCCCCAGCATTTT. Translation: CASSFRDGHNQPQHF.

The chain employs TRBV20-1 and TRBJ2-4; 10 bases align to TRBD2. J lost 11 bases, V lost 3 bases, and 10 bases had no gene match. The CDR3 extends over 14 amino acids. Germline V gene data show CDR1 as DFQATT and CDR2 as SNEGSKA (reference sequence). The CDR3 DNA sequence: TGCAGTGCTAGGTTTCAGCGGGAGGGCATCTTTCAGTACTTC. Residues: CSARFQREGIFQYF.

Note on this clonotype: Its ends do not fully match the called genes, so a read error is possible. The chain uses TRBV6-5 and TRBJ2-1, with 8 positions matching TRBD2. The CDR3 contains 16 residues. Germline loops: CDR1 MNHEY, CDR2 SVGAGI. CDR3 region: CVSSSRGGGDYNEQFF. The CDR3 DNA is TGTGTCAGCAGTTCCCGGGGGGGAGGAGACTACAATGAGCAGTTCTTC.

The chain has TRBV19 and TRBJ2-5; D is undetermined. Germline V CDR1 and CDR2: LNHDA, SQIVND (reference sequence). V shed 3 bases and J shed 2 bases, with 13 bases lying between them. This CDR3 comprises 15 residues. CDR3 DNA sequence: TGTGCCAGTAGTATCATCGGCCGAAATCAAGAGACCCAGTACTTC. It specifies CASSIIGRNQETQYF.

This clonotype was detected a few times. The chain couples TRBV6-5 to TRBJ1-1; D is perhaps TRBD1 (5 bases). This CDR3 region has 13 residues. CDR1 is MNHEY and CDR2 is SVGAGI in the germline V gene. Trimming took off 8 bases at V and 5 bases at J, with 15 bases between the two ends. The CDR3 coding sequence is TGTGCCAGCGAGGGGCGCGGAGGAACTGAAGCTTTCTTT. This translates into CASEGRGGTEAFF.

This clonotype was recorded only once. This could be a read error, since a much larger clone is one nucleotide away. V is TRBV12-3 or TRBV12-4 and J is TRBJ1-1, with a possible D match to TRBD1 (6 bases). V gave up 5 bases and J gave up 4 bases, with 11 bases separating them. CDR3 size: 13 residues. The CDR3 protein is CASSGQRITEAFF. The CDR3 DNA sequence: TGTGCCAGCAGTGGACAGCGGATCACTGAAGCTTTCTTT.

This clonotype came up many times. The chain combines TRBV29-1 with TRBJ2-2; perhaps TRBD1 as D (5 bases). Germline loops: CDR1 SQVTM, CDR2 ANQGSEA. With 7 bases removed from V and 5 bases from J, the gap between germline ends came to 17 bases. The CDR3 length is 14 residues. The CDR3 bases are TGCAGCGGCAGCGTAGGGGCGCGGACCGGGGAGCTGTTTTTT. Translating gives CSGSVGARTGELFF.

This chain links TRBV12-3 or TRBV12-4 with TRBJ2-1; TRBD2 aligns across 7 bases. This CDR3 is built from 15 residues. With V trimmed by 2 bases and J by 7 bases, 8 bases remained unmatched. The CDR3 sequence: CASSLNGRYRNEQFF. CDR3 nucleotide sequence: TGTGCCAGCAGTTTAAACGGGAGGTACAGGAATGAGCAGTTCTTC.

V gene TRBV11-2 combines with J gene TRBJ2-3; 7 bases are shared with TRBD2. This CDR3 is 16 amino acids long. Germline V gene lookup returns CDR1 SGHAT and CDR2 FQNNGV. Germline trimming cut 6 bases from V and 6 bases from J; bases unmatched to any gene: 15. The CDR3 sequence: CASSRMGRAAWDTQYF. CDR3 coding DNA: TGTGCCAGCAGTCGTATGGGGAGGGCGGCCTGGGATACGCAGTATTTT. Together with reference TRBV11-2 and TRBJ2-3, the CDR3 gives the full variable domain: EAGVAQSPRYKIIEKRQSVAFWCNPISGHATLYWYQQILGQGPKLLIQFQNNGVVDDSQLPKDRFSAERLKGVDSTLKIQPAKLEDSAVYLCASSRMGRAAWDTQYFGPGTRLTVL.

This clonotype was seen a few times. The chain carries TRBV5-1 and TRBJ2-5; 16 bases are a match to TRBD2. V trimming: 4 bases; J trimming: 4 bases; junction bases outside the gene matches: 4. Germline loops: CDR1 SGHRS, CDR2 YFSETQ. CDR3 length: 16 residues. CDR3 region: CASSRGTSGRGETQYF. The CDR3 DNA reads TGCGCCAGCAGCCGTGGGACTAGCGGGAGGGGAGAGACCCAGTACTTC.

As to this clonotype: Being one base from a much bigger clone, this may be a read error. DNA for the CDR3: TGTGCCAGCAGTGAAGCGGCAGAATTCGGGGAGCTGGTTTTT. It translates to CASSEAAEFGELVF. The chain couples TRBV6-4 to TRBJ2-2; a possible D gene is TRBD2 (5 bases). This CDR3 is 14 amino acids long. The germline gives CDR1 MRHNA, CDR2 SNTAGT.

This clonotype turned up a few times. The chain recombines TRBV6-1 with TRBJ2-7; TRBD2 matches at 10 bases. The CDR3 runs 16 residues. Trimming took 6 bases from V and 5 from J; bases not matched to a gene: 13. In germline, CDR1 is MNHNS, CDR2 SASEGT. CDR3 sequence: CASSFPSPSGSHEQYF. CDR3 DNA: TGTGCCAGCAGCTTCCCCTCCCCTAGCGGGAGCCACGAGCAGTACTTC.

V is TRBV5-5 and J is TRBJ2-3, with 8 bases lining up with TRBD2. The V segment lost 4 bases and the J segment 4 bases; nucleotides outside the gene matches: 11. Germline-derived CDR1 and CDR2 are SGHKS and YYEKEE (reference sequence). The CDR3 runs to 16 residues. The DNA of the CDR3 is TGTGCCAGCAGCCCCGTGGCGGGAGGATGGTCAGATACGCAGTATTTT. Translation gives CASSPVAGGWSDTQYF.

The V gene is TRBV2, the J gene TRBJ2-3, with unresolved D. Deletions cut 7 bases from V and 2 bases from J, with 10 bases between. Germline assignment: CDR1 SNHLY and CDR2 FYNNEI. CDR3 length: 13 amino acids. The CDR3 loop is CASIFQATDTQYF. In DNA form, the CDR3 reads TGTGCCAGCATCTTCCAAGCCACAGATACGCAGTATTTT.

This clonotype was recorded at least ten times. The rearrangement links TRBV24-1 to TRBJ2-3, with D perhaps TRBD2 (6 bases). V shed 4 bases and J shed 2 bases, with 15 bases lying between them. Germline V gene data show CDR1 as KGHDR and CDR2 as SFDVKD. This CDR3 has 16 residues. CDR3 sequence reads: CATSDPGLLNTDTQYF. The DNA for the CDR3 is TGTGCCACCAGTGACCCGGGACTTCTAAACACAGATACGCAGTATTTT.